This section outlines one T cell receptor (beta chain) sequence together with its context. Its antigen is not identified. The data were taken from a study of PD-1 blockade in classical Hodgkin lymphoma. Whole-study context: On a schedule of every 2 weeks, patients received nivolumab 3 mg/kg intravenously.

Each patient experienced a relapse that followed autologous stem cell transplantation, and brentuximab vedotin exposure varied. Relapsed/refractory classical Hodgkin lymphoma patients had complete, partial or progressive responses. Germline V gene data show CDR1 as MGHDK and CDR2 as SYGVNS. V was cut by 7 bases and J by 2 bases, with 11 bases left in between. The CDR3 totals 14 residues. Data came from immunoSEQ multiplex PCR; TCRdb stores just in-frame clones and leaves some out. The sample contains roughly 15,000 clones, more than 75% of which appear only once. Whole-study results and caveats: Newly diagnosed patients and complete responders had comparable diversity at baseline. Exclusion was the outcome for patients who began nivolumab under 1 year after ASCT.

The receptor was isolated from a human donor with classical Hodgkin lymphoma. The sequencing used peripheral blood mononuclear cells (PBMCs), collected at baseline. The chain links TRBV25-1 to TRBJ2-2, with D possibly being TRBD2 (5 bases). CDR3 sequence: CASNGLSNTGELFF. The DNA for the CDR3 is TGTGCCAGCAACGGACTCAGTAACACCGGGGAGCTGTTTTTT.